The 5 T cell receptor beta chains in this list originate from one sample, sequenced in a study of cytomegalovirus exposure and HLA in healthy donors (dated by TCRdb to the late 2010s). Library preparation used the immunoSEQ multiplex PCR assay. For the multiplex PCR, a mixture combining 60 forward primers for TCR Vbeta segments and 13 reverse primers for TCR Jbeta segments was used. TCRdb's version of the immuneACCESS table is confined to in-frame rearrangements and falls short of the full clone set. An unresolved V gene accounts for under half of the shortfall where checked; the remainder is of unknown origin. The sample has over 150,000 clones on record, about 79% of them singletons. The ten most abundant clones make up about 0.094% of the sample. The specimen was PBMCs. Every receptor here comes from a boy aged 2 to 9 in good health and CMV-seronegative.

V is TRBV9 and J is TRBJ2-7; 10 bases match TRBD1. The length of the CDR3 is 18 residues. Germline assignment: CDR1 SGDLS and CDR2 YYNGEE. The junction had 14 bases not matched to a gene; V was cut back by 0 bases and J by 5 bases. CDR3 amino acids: CASSVAPGTGAGGDEQYF. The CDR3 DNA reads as TGTGCCAGCAGCGTAGCGCCCGGGACAGGGGCGGGGGGCGACGAGCAGTACTTC.

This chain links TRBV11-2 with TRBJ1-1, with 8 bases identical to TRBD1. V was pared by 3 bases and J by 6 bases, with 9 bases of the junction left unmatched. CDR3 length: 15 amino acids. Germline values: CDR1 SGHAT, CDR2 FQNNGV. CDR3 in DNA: TGTGCCAGCAGCTTGAGGACAGGGCGAGAGGCTGAAGCTTTCTTT. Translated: CASSLRTGREAEAFF.

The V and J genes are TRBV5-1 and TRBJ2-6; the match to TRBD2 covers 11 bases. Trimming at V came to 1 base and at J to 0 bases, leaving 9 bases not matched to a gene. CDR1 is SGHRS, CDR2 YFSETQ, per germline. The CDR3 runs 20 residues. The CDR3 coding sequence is TGCGCCAGCAGCTTGAAGTTTGGGGGACTAGCGGACTCTGGGGCCAACGTCCTGACTTTC. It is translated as CASSLKFGGLADSGANVLTF.

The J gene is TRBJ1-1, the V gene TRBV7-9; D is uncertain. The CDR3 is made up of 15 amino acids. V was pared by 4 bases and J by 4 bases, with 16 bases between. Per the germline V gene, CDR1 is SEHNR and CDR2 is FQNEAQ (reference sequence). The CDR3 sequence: CASSSRFSSSTEAFF. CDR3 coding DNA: TGTGCCAGCAGCTCAAGGTTTTCCTCTAGCACTGAAGCTTTCTTT.

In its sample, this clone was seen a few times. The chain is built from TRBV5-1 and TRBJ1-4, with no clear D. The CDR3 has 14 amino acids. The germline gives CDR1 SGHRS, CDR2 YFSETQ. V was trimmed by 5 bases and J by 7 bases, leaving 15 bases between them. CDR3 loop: CASRFGARGEKLFF. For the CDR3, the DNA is TGCGCCAGCAGATTCGGTGCCAGAGGTGAAAAACTGTTTTTT.